The 18 T cell receptor beta chains in this list originate from one sample, sequenced in a study of low-dose radiotherapy and immunotherapy resistance in tumors. Priming of first-strand cDNA relied on TRAV- and TRBV-specific primers (covering alpha and beta chains). Over about 18 PCR cycles, TCRs were amplified from a constant-region primer and V-primer adapter. TCRdb redid the calling of the reads with MiXCR, one entry per CDR3 protein. This table holds more than 70,000 distinct CDR3 sequences, less than 25% found once. The sample's time point: after trial treatment. Treatment meaning: LDRT plus nivolumab, ipilimumab, low-dose cyclophosphamide and aspirin (RACIN trial). The starting material was PBMCs, obtained after low-dose radiotherapy plus immunotherapy. The receptors originated from a female donor with ovarian cancer.

This clonotype was observed many times. The V gene is TRBV29-1, the J gene TRBJ1-5, with 9 bases aligning to TRBD1. The CDR3 covers 14 residues. V lost 7 bases to trimming and J lost 3 bases; unmatched junction nucleotides: 7. Per the germline V gene, CDR1 is SQVTM and CDR2 is ANQGSEA. The CDR3 DNA reads TGCAGCGCTCAGACAGGGGGTTTCAATCAGCCCCAGCATTTT. This codes for CSAQTGGFNQPQHF.

There are many counts of this clonotype. This rearrangement joins TRBV6-6 to TRBJ2-2, with TRBD1 matching over 7 bases. The CDR3 sequence is 15 residues long. After removal of 2 bases from V and 6 bases from J, the junction contained 6 bases not matched to a gene. Germline CDR1 reads MNHNY; CDR2 reads SVGAGI (reference sequence). Here the CDR3 reads CASSYGPGGAGELFF. In nucleotides, the CDR3 is TGTGCCAGCAGTTACGGGCCAGGGGGTGCCGGGGAGCTGTTTTTT.

On this clonotype itself: A far larger clone is a single base away, which makes a read error likely. This sequence joins TRBV27 and TRBJ2-1; TRBD1 matches 8 bases. CDR3 length: 15 amino acids. The V and J ends lost 4 bases and 10 bases, in that order; junction bases with no gene match: 12. CDR1 and CDR2 from the germline V gene are MNHEY and SMNVEV (reference sequence). CDR3 nucleotides: TGTGCCAGCAGTTCCACGGGCAGGGGGCATAACGAGCAGTTCTTC. Protein product: CASSSTGRGHNEQFF.

On this clonotype itself: It differs at one base from a far larger clone, so likely a read error. The V gene is TRBV13, the J gene TRBJ1-4; D remains ambiguous. The CDR3 has 15 residues. Germline V gene sequence: CDR1 PRHDT, CDR2 FYEKMQ (reference sequence). The CDR3 region is CANSPPEATNEKLFF. The CDR3 DNA reads TGTGCCAACAGCCCCCCCGAGGCAACTAATGAAAAACTGTTTTTT. Drawing the rest from reference TRBV13 and TRBJ1-4, the complete variable domain is AAGVIQSPRHLIKEKRETATLKCYPIPRHDTVYWYQQGPGQDPQFLISFYEKMQSDKGSIPDRFSAQQFSDYHSELNMSSLELGDSALYFCANSPPEATNEKLFFGSGTQLSVL.

This clonotype was seen once. V is TRBV9 and J is TRBJ2-5, with no clear D. Germline V lookup: CDR1 SGDLS, CDR2 YYNGEE. Between the trimmed V and J ends, which lost 0 bases and 5 bases, there was a span of 17 bases. The CDR3 length is 16 residues. For the CDR3, the DNA is TGTGCCAGCAGCGTAGGGTCTGGACCCCTCGGGGAGACCCAGTACTTC. Its protein is CASSVGSGPLGETQYF.

This clonotype appeared many times. This rearrangement joins TRBV19 to TRBJ1-5, with 10 nucleotides matching TRBD1. Trimming at V came to 3 bases and at J to 2 bases, leaving 1 base not matched to a gene. There are 15 residues in the CDR3. CDR1 and CDR2 from the germline V gene are LNHDA and SQIVND (reference sequence). CDR3: CASSMGTGGNQPQHF. CDR3 bases: TGTGCCAGTAGTATGGGGACAGGGGGCAATCAGCCCCAGCATTTT.

There are many counts of this clonotype. The chain joins TRBV4-2 to TRBJ2-7, with TRBD2 identical over 11 bases. The germline V gene encodes CDR1 LGHNA and CDR2 YNFKEQ. The trim removed 4 bases at V and 5 bases at J, leaving 4 bases unmatched. This CDR3 comprises 14 residues. DNA of the CDR3: TGTGCCAGCAGCCTGGGACTAGCGGTCAACGAGCAGTACTTC. This encodes CASSLGLAVNEQYF.

This clonotype was observed many times. This CDR3 is CASSTPCWTGGLMISSGYTF. CDR3 coding DNA: TGTGCCAGCAGTACGCCGTGCTGGACAGGGGGCCTCATGATATCCTCTGGCTACACCTTC. The rearrangement joins TRBV21-1 to TRBJ1-2; the table's D call TRBD1 went unverified against the DNA. TRBV21-1 is an annotated pseudogene. The CDR3 is 20 residues long.

This clonotype came up many times. The CDR3 DNA reads TGTGCCAGCAGTGGATTAACAGGGACCGGGGAGCTGTTTTTT. Translation gives CASSGLTGTGELFF. This rearrangement joins TRBV2 to TRBJ2-2, with D perhaps TRBD1 (6 bases). The germline V gene has CDR1 SNHLY and CDR2 FYNNEI. This CDR3 is built from 14 residues. V was clipped by 4 bases and J by 5 bases, with 11 bases between them.

This clonotype was recorded at least ten times. The chain employs TRBV7-2 and TRBJ2-1; TRBD2 matches 10 bases. The CDR3 is made up of 14 amino acids. Germline V gene lookup returns CDR1 SGHTA and CDR2 FQGNSA. Trimming removed 10 bases from V and 2 bases from J; junction bases left unmatched: 5. CDR3 residues: CATLTSGAYNEQFF. DNA for the CDR3: TGTGCCACCCTCACTAGCGGGGCCTACAATGAGCAGTTCTTC. Complete variable domain (other parts from reference TRBV7-2 and TRBJ2-1): GAGVSQSPSNKVTEKGKDVELRCDPISGHTALYWYRQSLGQGLEFLIYFQGNSAPDKSGLPSDRFSAERTGGSVSTLTIQRTQQEDSAVYLCATLTSGAYNEQFFGPGTRLTVL.

This clonotype was recorded many times. The chain couples TRBV29-1 to TRBJ2-1; D unclear. Germline CDR1 and CDR2: SQVTM and ANQGSEA. Trimming pared 6 bases from V and 4 bases from J, leaving 10 bases between. This CDR3 contains 12 residues. The CDR3 bases are TGCAGCGTGGTACCCGGGTACAATGAGCAGTTCTTC. This encodes CSVVPGYNEQFF.

This clonotype showed up many times. This chain uses TRBV28 with TRBJ2-7; 9 bases line up with TRBD1. The CDR3 extends over 16 amino acids. Germline assignment: CDR1 MDHEN and CDR2 SYDVKM. The V gene end was trimmed by 6 bases and the J gene end by 1 base; junction bases not matched to a gene: 10. As DNA, the CDR3 is TGTGCCAGCAGACCCCTGGGACAGGGAGCTTCCTACGAGCAGTACTTC. Translating it yields CASRPLGQGASYEQYF. The full variable domain, with the rest looked up from reference TRBV28 and TRBJ2-7, is DVKVTQSSRYLVKRTGEKVFLECVQDMDHENMFWYRQDPGLGLRLIYFSYDVKMKEKGDIPEGYSVSREKKERFSLILESASTNQTSMYLCASRPLGQGASYEQYFGPGTRLTVT.

This clonotype was seen ten or more times. The chain has TRBV27 and TRBJ1-3, with D possibly TRBD1 on 5 matching bases. The CDR3 has 14 residues. V was cut by 3 bases and J by 4 bases, with 10 bases left in between. Germline values: CDR1 MNHEY, CDR2 SMNVEV (reference sequence). The CDR3 sequence: CASSLGVRGNTIYF. The CDR3 DNA follows: TGTGCCAGCAGTTTGGGGGTCAGGGGAAACACCATATATTTT.

As concerns this clonotype: Given a far larger clone just one base away, this is likely a sequencing read error. The rearrangement links TRBV7-2 to TRBJ2-5; a weak D match, TRBD2 (5 bases). The CDR3 loop spans 16 amino acids. Germline V gene data show CDR1 as SGHTA and CDR2 as FQGNSA. V was pared by 3 bases and J by 5 bases, with 19 bases between. DNA of the CDR3: TGTGCCAGCAGCTTGGGGAGTAGCAGTCAAGCGGAGACCCAGTACTTC. Residues: CASSLGSSSQAETQYF.

This clonotype was seen ten or more times. The J gene is TRBJ2-5, the V gene TRBV25-1; D is tentatively TRBD1 or TRBD2 (6 bases each). V was pared by 4 bases and J by 4 bases, with 16 bases between. The CDR3 covers 15 residues. Germline-derived CDR1 and CDR2 are MGHDK and SYGVNS. The CDR3 DNA sequence: TGTGCCAGCAGTGGTTGGACGGGGGCGGGAGAGACCCAGTACTTC. Protein sequence: CASSGWTGAGETQYF.

This clonotype appeared many times. The chain joins TRBV20-1 to TRBJ2-4, with a weak D call TRBD2 (6 bases). CDR3 length: 15 residues. Trimming left V 5 bases short and J 4 bases short, with 18 bases between. Germline lookup yields CDR1 DFQATT and CDR2 SNEGSKA (reference sequence). CDR3 loop: CSASIPFGRKNIQYF. The DNA of the CDR3 is TGCAGTGCTTCCATTCCCTTTGGGAGGAAAAACATTCAGTACTTC.

This clonotype was found once. At one end, the junction sequence differs from germline, possibly due to a read error. The chain uses TRBV29-1 and TRBJ1-5; D might be TRBD1 (5 bases). Germline V lookup: CDR1 SQVTM, CDR2 ANQGSEA. The CDR3 is made up of 13 amino acids. The CDR3 protein is CGVARGNGQPQHF. In nucleotides, the CDR3 is TGCGGCGTGGCGCGGGGGAATGGACAGCCCCAGCATTTT. The full variable domain, rest sourced from reference TRBV29-1 and TRBJ1-5, is SAVISQKPSRDICQRGTSLTIQCQVDSQVTMMFWYRQQPGQSLTLIATANQGSEATYESGFVIDKFPISRPNLTFSTLTVSNMSPEDSSIYLCGVARGNGQPQHFGDGTRLSIL.

The chain carries TRBV12-3 or TRBV12-4 and TRBJ2-2; TRBD2 aligns across 11 bases. Trimming cost V 10 bases and J 0 bases; bases outside gene matches: 4. The CDR3 extends over 15 amino acids. CDR3 DNA: TGTGCCATGACTAGCGGGGAGGCGAACACCGGGGAGCTGTTTTTT. Translating gives CAMTSGEANTGELFF.